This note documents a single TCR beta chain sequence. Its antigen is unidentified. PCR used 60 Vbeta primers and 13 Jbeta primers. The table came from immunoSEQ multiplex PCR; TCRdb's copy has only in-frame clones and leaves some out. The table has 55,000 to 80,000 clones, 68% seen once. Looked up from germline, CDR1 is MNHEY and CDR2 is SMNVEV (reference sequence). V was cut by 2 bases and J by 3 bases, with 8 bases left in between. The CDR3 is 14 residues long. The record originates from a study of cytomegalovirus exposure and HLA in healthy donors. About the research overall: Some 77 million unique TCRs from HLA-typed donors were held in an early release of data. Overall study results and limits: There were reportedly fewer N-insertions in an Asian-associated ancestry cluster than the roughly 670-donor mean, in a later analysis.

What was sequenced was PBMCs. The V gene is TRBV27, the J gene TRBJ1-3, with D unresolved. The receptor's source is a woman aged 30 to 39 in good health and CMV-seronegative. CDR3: CASSLGQYGNTIYF. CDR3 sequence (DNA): TGTGCCAGCAGTTTAGGCCAGTATGGAAACACCATATATTTT.